This T cell receptor (beta chain) was captured by sequencing in a study of radiation and T cells in renal cell carcinoma (dated by TCRdb to 2018 to 2021). Regarding the research as a whole: In total, 50 to 60 samples underwent TCR beta sequencing: around 25 tumors plus 27 peripheral blood samples. The last blood draw happened 4 weeks after radiation, timed to coincide with nephrectomy. Across all 50 or so samples, 4,016,671 unique CDR3 nucleotide sequences, encoding about 3,000,000 unique CDR3 amino acid sequences, were identified.

Overall study outcomes, separate from this receptor: No pretreatment tumor biopsies were available, so the baseline intratumoral presence of clonotypes could not be determined. Because the trial had a single-armed design, the trial could not examine how radiation dose or scheduling affected the TCR repertoire. In blood, the top tumor clonotypes increased between baseline and 2 weeks post-radiation and then shrank by 4 weeks, which suggests that tumor-resident clones expanded only transiently. Blood repertoire dynamics were not followed beyond 4 weeks after treatment.

Read against the paper, the sample's time point label means: blood 4 weeks post-SBRT, at nephrectomy. The sample's treatment or condition label, in plain terms: 15 Gy SBRT to primary tumor, nephrectomy 4 weeks later. Samples were obtained from a clinical trial, in which 15 Gy stereotactic body radiation therapy was delivered to primary renal cell carcinomas and nephrectomy was performed 4 weeks later. To follow tumor-enriched clonotypes, serial peripheral blood was collected from radiation-treated patients at baseline and at 2 weeks and 4 weeks after SBRT. Every patient had renal cell carcinoma of clear cell pathology. The QIAamp DNA Blood Mini Kit (Qiagen) was used to prepare genomic DNA for TCR sequencing. The analyses included only samples that passed all quality control checks. The immunoSEQ kit was used, according to the manufacturer's recommendations, to generate TCR beta libraries from genomic DNA. To prepare the libraries, a first multiplex PCR with proprietary primers was run, followed by a second PCR that added unique barcodes, and a bead cleanup was done after each round. A positive control reaction and a negative control reaction, both provided in the kit, were run with every batch of samples. The final libraries underwent checking on an Agilent 4200 TapeStation D1000 ScreenTape, volumetric pooling, and quantification by qPCR. Sequencing was performed on an Illumina NextSeq500 using a MidOutput 150-cycle cartridge, with 156 Read1 cycles, 15 Index1 cycles, and the kit custom primers. The pooled library was loaded at 0.95 to 1 pM, with a roughly 20% PhiX control spiked in. In the paper's pipeline: The vendor-processed data were analyzed in R, and a clonotype was defined as all T cells that share the same CDR3 nucleotide sequence. For clone abundance analyses, frequencies were normalized to the 10,000 most abundant clones in each sample. Public T cell clones, which averaged fewer than five per sample, were excluded before analysis. An abundance difference of at least 32-fold between compartments was the criterion for calling clonotypes tumor-enriched or baseline blood-enriched. A beta-binomial differential abundance model was used to identify clonotypes that were expanded or contracted between blood time points. The Baroni-Urbani and Buser coefficient was used to measure tumor-blood repertoire similarity, and groups were compared with two-tailed Wilcoxon tests in R. TCRdb provides this immuneACCESS table in a form limited to in-frame rearrangements. Some clones are lacking; in checked studies, under half of them reflect an unresolved V gene, and why the rest are absent is not known. Clone size and V and J calls were adopted from that table, with D and trimming inferred from the DNA. This sample comprises about 62,000 clones, 60% to 85% of them detected only once. Around 7% of the sample is taken by the ten largest.

Details on this clone: Its binding antigen is unknown. Per-nucleotide qualities are absent, and no much larger clonotype sits a single base away.

The germline V gene gives CDR1 as LGHNT and CDR2 as FRNRAP. The CDR3, from cysteine to phenylalanine, totals 16 residues. The only DNA kept is the CDR3, 48 bases in frame from the first base. Trimming accounts for 2 bases at V and 2 bases at J, while the number of junction bases matched to no gene is 4. This specimen consisted of blood, obtained from a patient whose treatment included radiotherapy and nephrectomy. This sequence was found in a man in his sixties with renal cell carcinoma. The sequence is built from TRBV12-5 and TRBJ2-3, and 10 junction bases match TRBD2. Read as DNA, the sequence is TGTGCTAGTGGTTTGATTACTAGCGGGAACACAGATACGCAGTATTTT. Its protein product is CASGLITSGNTDTQYF.